This T cell receptor beta chain was sequenced in a study of shared T cell receptors in the human thymus. The germline V gene encodes CDR1 SGHTA and CDR2 FQGNSA. The CDR3 sequence is 13 residues long. V was pared by 5 bases and J by 2 bases, with 2 bases of the junction left unmatched. The protocol was immunoSEQ multiplex PCR, while the TCRdb copy is restricted to in-frame clones and leaves out a portion. The top ten clones hold just under 0.0095% of a sample with hundreds of thousands of clones, about 89% of them seen once. The same sample was also studied in work on human thymus T cells. As that report states: Immunologically healthy infants in Finland undergoing congenital heart defect surgery were the donors. Resected material from corrective heart surgery provided the thymus tissue analysed. Thymic as well as blood repertoires seemed to favor certain V and J genes unevenly. A high degree of thymic repertoire overlap among unrelated individuals was reported in related research.

This clonotype was obtained from a boy in the first two years of life with a congenital heart defect. The J gene is TRBJ1-2, the V gene TRBV7-2, with TRBD1 matching over 7 bases. Input material: thymocytes. The CDR3 bases are TGTGCCAGCAGCCCACAGGGGAACTATGGCTACACCTTC. Its translation is CASSPQGNYGYTF.